A single T cell receptor (beta chain) is shown here with its context. These data are taken from a study of blood T cell repertoires in COVID-19. CDR1 and CDR2 from the germline V gene are SNHLY and FYNNEI. This CDR3 comprises 14 residues. V dropped 5 bases and J dropped 4 bases, with 14 bases sitting between them. Under the authors' procedure: The assay estimated nucleated cells by amplifying reference gene primers. Assay used: immunoSEQ multiplex PCR; TCRdb lists only in-frame clones, some missing. Clone size and the V and J calls come from that table; the DNA yielded D and trimming. This repertoire shows some 59,000 clones, 60% to 80% found once; its top ten account for about 22%.

J is TRBJ2-5 and V is TRBV2, with D possibly being TRBD1 (5 bases). This TCR was sampled from a man older than 75 with active or convalescent COVID-19. Sample: peripheral blood. CDR3 DNA: TGTGCCAGCAGTCCTGGACAACCGGGAGAGACCCAGTACTTC. Protein: CASSPGQPGETQYF.